A selection of T cell receptor beta chains follows, all from one sample in a study of blood T cell repertoires in COVID-19. Clones were read by immunoSEQ multiplex PCR, and TCRdb kept only the in-frame ones, dropping some. The sample yields approximately 190,000 clones, roughly 80% seen once. The sequencing input was peripheral blood. The receptors were sampled from a man aged 60 to 69 with acute or convalescent COVID-19. Both conserved end residues are part of each CDR3. A D gene is named only where the DNA matches it firmly. Not all rows give a size; the values are once, few, many and, for expanded clones, a class.

TRBV7-9	13	.	TRBJ1-3	.	TGTGCCAGCAGCTTAGCGGGAGAAAACACCATATATTTT	CASSLAGENTIYF
TRBV6-5	14	TRBD2	TRBJ2-7	.	TGTGCCAGCAATTTGGGACTAGTGTTCTACGAGCAGTACTTC	CASNLGLVFYEQYF
TRBV3-1/TRBV3-2	15	TRBD1	TRBJ2-2	once	TGTGCCAGCAGCCCGGGACAGGGGGTGATCGGGGAGCTGTTTTTT	CASSPGQGVIGELFF
TRBV7-3	13	TRBD1	TRBJ1-1	once	TGTGCCAGCAGCTTCGGACAGGGCACTGAAGCTTTCTTT	CASSFGQGTEAFF
TRBV10-1	16	TRBD2	TRBJ2-2	.	TGCGCCAGCAGTGAGTTTGGCGGGAGGTACACCGGGGAGCTGTTTTTT	CASSEFGGRYTGELFF
TRBV5-8	15	TRBD1	TRBJ1-2	.	TGTGCCAGCAGCCTCCCGGGACAGGATTATGATGGCTACACCTTC	CASSLPGQDYDGYTF
TRBV9	15	.	TRBJ1-3	few	TGTGCCAGCAGCGTAGGGGGCGTGCAAGGAAACACCATATATTTT	CASSVGGVQGNTIYF
TRBV19	14	TRBD1	TRBJ2-7	.	TGTGCCAGTAGTAAGCGGACAGGGGACTACGAGCAGTACTTC	CASSKRTGDYEQYF
TRBV18	14	.	TRBJ1-2	.	TGTGCCAGCTCACCACCTTTCAATAACTATGGCTACACCTTC	CASSPPFNNYGYTF
TRBV7-8	13	.	TRBJ1-2	.	TGTGCCAGCAGCTTAGGCCGAGGGAGAAGCTACACCTTC	CASSLGRGRSYTF
TRBV11-3	13	.	TRBJ2-2	once	TGTGCCAGCAGCCCCCGGGGAACCGGGGAGCTGTTTTTT	CASSPRGTGELFF
TRBV10-3	15	.	TRBJ1-4	.	TGTGCCATCAGTGAGAGGTTACAGGTGGAAGAAAAACTGTTTTTT	CAISERLQVEEKLFF
TRBV19	13	.	TRBJ2-7	few	TGTGCCAGTAGTAATACAGGGCCCTACGAGCAGTACTTC	CASSNTGPYEQYF
TRBV19	15	TRBD1	TRBJ1-2	.	TGTGCCAGTAGTATAGATCTGAGACAGGGAAGAGGCTACACCTTC	CASSIDLRQGRGYTF
TRBV6-5	15	TRBD2	TRBJ2-7	.	TGTGCCAGCAGTTACTCGAACCGGGGGGACTACGAGCAGTACTTC	CASSYSNRGDYEQYF
TRBV30	13	TRBD1	TRBJ1-4	.	TGTGCCTGGATCGGACAGGTTTATGAAAAACTGTTTTTT	CAWIGQVYEKLFF
TRBV7-8	14	.	TRBJ1-2	.	TGTGCCAGCAGCTTAGGTAGTCTTAACTATGGCTACACCTTC	CASSLGSLNYGYTF
TRBV3-1/TRBV3-2	14	TRBD2	TRBJ2-5	.	TGTGCCAGCAGCCACTTAGCGGGCCAAGAGACCCAGTACTTC	CASSHLAGQETQYF
TRBV7-3	16	TRBD1	TRBJ1-2	.	TGTGCCAGCAGCTTAATGGGACAGGGGCCTCAATATGGCTACACCTTC	CASSLMGQGPQYGYTF
TRBV9	13	.	TRBJ2-1	.	TGTGCCAGCAGCGTACTAGGAGGAAGGGCCCAGTTCTTC	CASSVLGGRAQFF
TRBV2	14	.	TRBJ2-1	few	TGTGCCAGCAGACCCGATAGCTCCTACAATGAGCAGTTCTTC	CASRPDSSYNEQFF
TRBV5-1	14	.	TRBJ1-1	.	TGCGCCAGCAGATGGGCCTCAACGGGGGGCGAAGCTTTCTTT	CASRWASTGGEAFF
TRBV12-3/TRBV12-4	13	.	TRBJ1-5	.	TGTGCCAGCAGTCAGGGAAGCAATCAGCCCCAGCATTTT	CASSQGSNQPQHF
TRBV11-2	15	TRBD1	TRBJ1-3	.	TGTGCCAGCAGCTTAGTAACAGGGGGCTTAAACACCATATATTTT	CASSLVTGGLNTIYF
TRBV5-8	14	TRBD1	TRBJ1-5	.	TGTGCCAGCAGCTTCGACAGGGGGGATCAGCCCCAGCATTTT	CASSFDRGDQPQHF
TRBV28	12	.	TRBJ1-2	.	TGTGCCAGCACCGTTGCGGGGTTTGGCTACACCTTC	CASTVAGFGYTF
TRBV6-2/TRBV6-3	20	TRBD1	TRBJ1-5	.	TGTGCCAGCAGTTACACTTTTCTCACCCCGGGACAGAAAAGCAATCAGCCCCAGCATTTT	CASSYTFLTPGQKSNQPQHF
TRBV9	15	TRBD1	TRBJ1-4	.	TGTGCCAGCAGCGTAGCAGGTGCACAGGGGGAAAAACTGTTTTTT	CASSVAGAQGEKLFF
TRBV10-2	16	.	TRBJ2-7	few	TGCGCCAGCAGTAGGACAGCTTCTCCCACTAGTGGCGAGCAGTACTTC	CASSRTASPTSGEQYF
TRBV24-1	12	TRBD1	TRBJ2-5	few	TGTGCCACCAGTGATTTGCCGGGACAGGGGGACTTC	CATSDLPGQGDF
TRBV29-1	15	TRBD1	TRBJ1-2	.	TGCAGCGTCCGTTTTTTCGGACAGGGGGAAAATGGCTACACCTTC	CSVRFFGQGENGYTF
TRBV6-5	15	TRBD1	TRBJ2-7	.	TGTGCCAGCAGCTACAGCGGGACAGGGTCCTACGAGCAGTACTTC	CASSYSGTGSYEQYF
TRBV11-2	14	.	TRBJ2-1	.	TGTGCCAGCAGCTTATATACTCTCTACAATGAGCAGTTCTTC	CASSLYTLYNEQFF
TRBV28	16	TRBD2	TRBJ2-1	.	TGTGCCAGCAGAATAGCGGGTAGCGGGAGGGTCGGTGAGCAGTTCTTC	CASRIAGSGRVGEQFF
TRBV19	16	TRBD1	TRBJ1-2	once	TGTGCCAGTAGTATCCCTACCTCGGACAGGGCTAGTGGCTACACCTTC	CASSIPTSDRASGYTF
TRBV12-5	15	.	TRBJ2-4	.	TGTGCTAGTGTTCTCTTCACTGCCTCCAAAAACATTCAGTACTTC	CASVLFTASKNIQYF
TRBV10-3	17	TRBD2	TRBJ2-6	.	TGTGCCATCAGATCGACTAGCGGTGACTCTGGGGCCAACGTCCTGACTTTC	CAIRSTSGDSGANVLTF
TRBV19	17	TRBD1	TRBJ1-5	.	TGTGCCAGTACCGGGGGCCTGGGACAGGGGAAGAATCAGCCCCAGCATTTT	CASTGGLGQGKNQPQHF
TRBV14	11	.	TRBJ2-7	few	TGTGCCAGCAGCCAAGTAGCCGAGCAGTACTTC	CASSQVAEQYF
TRBV19	15	TRBD2	TRBJ2-3	few	TGTGCCAGTAGTTGGACTAGCGGAAGCACAGATACGCAGTATTTT	CASSWTSGSTDTQYF
TRBV24-1	16	TRBD2	TRBJ2-1	once	TGTGCCACCAGTGATTCTAGCGGGGGGGCCTCCAATGAGCAGTTCTTC	CATSDSSGGASNEQFF
TRBV5-6	14	.	TRBJ1-4	once	TGTGCCAGCAGCTTGGCAGCAACTAATGAAAAACTGTTTTTT	CASSLAATNEKLFF
TRBV30	15	TRBD2	TRBJ2-1	once	TGTGCCTGGAGTGTGGGTCTAGCGGGAGTAGGTGAGCAGTTCTTC	CAWSVGLAGVGEQFF
TRBV19	19	TRBD2	TRBJ2-1	.	TGTGCCAGGACCGCGTGGACTAGCGGGAGGGCCGAGTCGTACAATGAGCAGTTCTTC	CARTAWTSGRAESYNEQFF
TRBV19	15	.	TRBJ1-5	once	TGTGCCAGTAGTATTGGGAGAGGCGGCAATCAGCCCCAGCATTTT	CASSIGRGGNQPQHF
TRBV11-3	16	.	TRBJ2-1	.	TGTGCCAGCAGCTTAGATCTGGGGGGGACATACAATGAGCAGTTCTTC	CASSLDLGGTYNEQFF
TRBV6-5	15	.	TRBJ1-5	.	TGTGCCAGCAGTTACTCCAGGAATAGCAATCAGCCCCAGCATTTT	CASSYSRNSNQPQHF
TRBV6-5	15	TRBD1	TRBJ1-2	.	TGTGCCAGCACCCTTAGCCCGGGACAGTCCTATGGCTACACCTTC	CASTLSPGQSYGYTF
TRBV25-1	13	.	TRBJ2-7	.	TGTGCCAGCAGTGTTGCAGGAACCTACGAGCAGTACTTC	CASSVAGTYEQYF